This T cell receptor (beta chain) was identified during a study of T cell changes during pregnancy in multiple sclerosis. Assay: immunoSEQ multiplex PCR; the TCRdb copy retains only in-frame clones and omits some. The table has about 80,000 clones, 92% seen once; the top ten hold 2.6%. Trimming took 3 bases from V and 4 from J, leaving 13 bases between them. CDR3 size: 14 residues. Germline V gene data show CDR1 as LNHDA and CDR2 as SQIVND (reference sequence). The chain joins TRBV19 to TRBJ2-7; TRBD2 is a possible D gene (6 bases). Sequences were derived from peripheral blood, sampled before pregnancy. This clonotype originated in a female donor with multiple sclerosis, enrolled in a pregnancy study. The CDR3 protein is CASSIGGNLYEQYF. In nucleotides, the CDR3 is TGTGCCAGTAGTATCGGCGGGAATCTGTACGAGCAGTACTTC.